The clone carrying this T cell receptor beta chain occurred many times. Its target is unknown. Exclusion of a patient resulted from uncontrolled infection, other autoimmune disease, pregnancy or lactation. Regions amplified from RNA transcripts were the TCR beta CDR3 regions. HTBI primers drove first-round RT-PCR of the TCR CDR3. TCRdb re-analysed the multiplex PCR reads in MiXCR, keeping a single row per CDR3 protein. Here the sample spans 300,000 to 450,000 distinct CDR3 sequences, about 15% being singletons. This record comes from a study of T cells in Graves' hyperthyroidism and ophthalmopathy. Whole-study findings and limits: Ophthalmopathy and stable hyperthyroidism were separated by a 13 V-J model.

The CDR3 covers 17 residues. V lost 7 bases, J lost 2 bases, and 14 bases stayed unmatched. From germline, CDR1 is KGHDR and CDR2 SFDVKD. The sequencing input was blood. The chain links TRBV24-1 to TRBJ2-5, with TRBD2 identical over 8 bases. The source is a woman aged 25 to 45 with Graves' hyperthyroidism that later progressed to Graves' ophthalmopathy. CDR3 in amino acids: CATRARGGLDRQETQYF. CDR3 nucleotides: TGTGCCACCAGGGCCCGGGGGGGCCTCGACAGGCAAGAGACCCAGTACTTC.